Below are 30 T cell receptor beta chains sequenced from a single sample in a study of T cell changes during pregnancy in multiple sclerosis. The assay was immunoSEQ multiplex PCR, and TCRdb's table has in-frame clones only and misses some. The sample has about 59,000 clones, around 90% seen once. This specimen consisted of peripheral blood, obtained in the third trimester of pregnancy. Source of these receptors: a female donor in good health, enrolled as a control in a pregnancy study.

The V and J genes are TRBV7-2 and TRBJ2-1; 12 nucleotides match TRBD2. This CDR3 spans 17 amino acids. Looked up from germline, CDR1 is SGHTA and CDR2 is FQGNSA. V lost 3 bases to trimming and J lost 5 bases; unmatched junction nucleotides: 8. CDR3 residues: CASSFRLAGGRHNEQFF. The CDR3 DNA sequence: TGTGCCAGCAGCTTTCGGCTAGCGGGGGGGCGGCACAATGAGCAGTTCTTC.

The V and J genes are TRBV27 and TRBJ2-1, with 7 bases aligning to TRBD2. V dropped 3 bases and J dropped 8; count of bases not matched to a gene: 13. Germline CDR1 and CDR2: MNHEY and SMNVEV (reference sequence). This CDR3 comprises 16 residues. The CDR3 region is CASSFSPPLARDEQFF. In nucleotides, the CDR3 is TGTGCCAGCAGTTTCTCCCCCCCACTAGCGCGGGATGAGCAGTTCTTC.

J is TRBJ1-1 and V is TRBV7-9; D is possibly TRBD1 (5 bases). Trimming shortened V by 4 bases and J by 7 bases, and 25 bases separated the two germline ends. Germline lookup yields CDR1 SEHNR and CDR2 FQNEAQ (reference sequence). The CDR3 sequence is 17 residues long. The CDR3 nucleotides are TGTGCCAGCAGCTCACCCCCGGGACTCACGGAGCGGTTTGAAGCTTTCTTT. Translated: CASSSPPGLTERFEAFF. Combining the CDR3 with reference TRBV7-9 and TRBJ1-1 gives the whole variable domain DTGVSQNPRHKITKRGQNVTFRCDPISEHNRLYWYRQTLGQGPEFLTYFQNEAQLEKSRLLSDRFSAERPKGSFSTLEIQRTEQGDSAMYLCASSSPPGLTERFEAFFGQGTRLTVV.

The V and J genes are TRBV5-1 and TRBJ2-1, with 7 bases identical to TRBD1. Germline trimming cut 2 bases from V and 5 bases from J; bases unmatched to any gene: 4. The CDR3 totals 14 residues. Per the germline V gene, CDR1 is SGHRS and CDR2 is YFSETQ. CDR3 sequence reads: CASSFRQGDNEQFF. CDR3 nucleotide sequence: TGCGCCAGCAGCTTCCGACAGGGAGACAATGAGCAGTTCTTC.

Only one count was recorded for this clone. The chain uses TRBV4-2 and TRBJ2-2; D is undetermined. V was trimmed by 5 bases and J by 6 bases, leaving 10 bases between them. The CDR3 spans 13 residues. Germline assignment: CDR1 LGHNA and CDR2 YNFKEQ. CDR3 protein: CASSLRQAGELFF. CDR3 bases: TGTGCCAGCAGCTTAAGGCAGGCCGGGGAGCTGTTTTTT.

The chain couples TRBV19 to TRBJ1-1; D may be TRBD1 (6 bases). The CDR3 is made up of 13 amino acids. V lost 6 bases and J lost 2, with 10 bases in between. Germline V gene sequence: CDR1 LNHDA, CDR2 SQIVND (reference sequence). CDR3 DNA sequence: TGTGCCAGTAGGCTGACAGGAAACACTGAAGCTTTCTTT. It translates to CASRLTGNTEAFF.

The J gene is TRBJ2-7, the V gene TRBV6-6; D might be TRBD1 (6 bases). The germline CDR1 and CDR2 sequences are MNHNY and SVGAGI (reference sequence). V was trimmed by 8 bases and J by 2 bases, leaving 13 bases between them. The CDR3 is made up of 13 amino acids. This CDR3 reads CASGGGGAYEQYF. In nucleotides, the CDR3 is TGTGCCAGCGGTGGTGGGGGCGCCTACGAGCAGTACTTC.

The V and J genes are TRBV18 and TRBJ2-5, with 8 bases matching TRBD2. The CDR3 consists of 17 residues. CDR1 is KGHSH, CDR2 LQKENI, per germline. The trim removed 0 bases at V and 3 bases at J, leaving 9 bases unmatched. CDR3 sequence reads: CASSPPVGLGGEETQYF. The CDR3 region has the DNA TGTGCCAGCTCACCACCGGTGGGACTAGGCGGGGAAGAGACCCAGTACTTC.

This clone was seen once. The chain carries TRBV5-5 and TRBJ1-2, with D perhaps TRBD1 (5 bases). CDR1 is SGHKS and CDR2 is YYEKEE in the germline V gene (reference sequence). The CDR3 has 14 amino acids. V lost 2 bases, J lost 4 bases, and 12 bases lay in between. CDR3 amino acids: CASSLTTVSYGYTF. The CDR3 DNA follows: TGTGCCAGCAGCTTAACGACAGTTAGCTATGGCTACACCTTC.

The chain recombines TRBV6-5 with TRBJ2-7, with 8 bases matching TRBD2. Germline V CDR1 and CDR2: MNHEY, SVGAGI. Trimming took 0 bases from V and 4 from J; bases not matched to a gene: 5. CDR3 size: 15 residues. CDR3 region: CASSYSAGGRYEQYF. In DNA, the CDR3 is TGTGCCAGCAGTTACTCTGCGGGGGGCAGGTACGAGCAGTACTTC.

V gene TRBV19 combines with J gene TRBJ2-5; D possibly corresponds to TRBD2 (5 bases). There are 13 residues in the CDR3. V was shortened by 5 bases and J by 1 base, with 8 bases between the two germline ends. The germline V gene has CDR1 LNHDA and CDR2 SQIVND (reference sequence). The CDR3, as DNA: TGTGCCAGTAGTGCCGGGGTCCAAGAGACCCAGTACTTC. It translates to CASSAGVQETQYF.

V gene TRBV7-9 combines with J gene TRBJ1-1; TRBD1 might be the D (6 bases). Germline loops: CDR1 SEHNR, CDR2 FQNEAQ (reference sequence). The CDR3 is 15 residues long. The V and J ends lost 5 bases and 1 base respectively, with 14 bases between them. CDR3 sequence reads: CASSLTRTANTEAFF. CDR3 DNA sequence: TGTGCCAGCAGCCTTACTCGGACAGCGAACACTGAAGCTTTCTTT.

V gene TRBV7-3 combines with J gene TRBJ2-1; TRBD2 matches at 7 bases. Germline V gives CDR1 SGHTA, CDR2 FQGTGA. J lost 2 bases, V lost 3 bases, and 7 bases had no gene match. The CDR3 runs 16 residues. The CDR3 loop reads CASSFRGRVPYNEQFF. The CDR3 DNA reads TGTGCCAGCAGCTTTCGCGGGAGAGTCCCCTACAATGAGCAGTTCTTC.

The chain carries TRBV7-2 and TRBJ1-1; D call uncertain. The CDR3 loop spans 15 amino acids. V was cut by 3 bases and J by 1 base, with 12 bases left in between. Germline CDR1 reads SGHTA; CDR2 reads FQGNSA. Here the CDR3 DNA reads TGTGCCAGCAGCTTTGTCGGCGGAGGGAACACTGAAGCTTTCTTT. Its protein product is CASSFVGGGNTEAFF. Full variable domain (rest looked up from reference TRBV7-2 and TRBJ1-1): GAGVSQSPSNKVTEKGKDVELRCDPISGHTALYWYRQSLGQGLEFLIYFQGNSAPDKSGLPSDRFSAERTGGSVSTLTIQRTQQEDSAVYLCASSFVGGGNTEAFFGQGTRLTVV.

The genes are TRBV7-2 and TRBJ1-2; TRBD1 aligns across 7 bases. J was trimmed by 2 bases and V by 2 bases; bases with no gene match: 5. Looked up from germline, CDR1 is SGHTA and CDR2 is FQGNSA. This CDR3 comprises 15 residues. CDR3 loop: CASSLPGTVNYGYTF. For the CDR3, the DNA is TGTGCCAGCAGCTTACCCGGGACAGTCAACTATGGCTACACCTTC.

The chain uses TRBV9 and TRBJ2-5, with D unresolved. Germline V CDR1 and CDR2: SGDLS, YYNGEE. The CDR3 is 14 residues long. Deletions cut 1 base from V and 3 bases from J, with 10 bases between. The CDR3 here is CASSVRHEKETQYF. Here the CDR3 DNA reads TGTGCCAGCAGCGTAAGACACGAAAAAGAGACCCAGTACTTC.

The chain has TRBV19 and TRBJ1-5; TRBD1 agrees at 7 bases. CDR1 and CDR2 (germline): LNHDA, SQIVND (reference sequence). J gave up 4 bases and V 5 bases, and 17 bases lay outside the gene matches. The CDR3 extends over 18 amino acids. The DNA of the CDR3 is TGTGCCAGTAGTCCGAGGGACAGAACTGCAATCGTAAATCAGCCCCAGCATTTT. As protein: CASSPRDRTAIVNQPQHF.

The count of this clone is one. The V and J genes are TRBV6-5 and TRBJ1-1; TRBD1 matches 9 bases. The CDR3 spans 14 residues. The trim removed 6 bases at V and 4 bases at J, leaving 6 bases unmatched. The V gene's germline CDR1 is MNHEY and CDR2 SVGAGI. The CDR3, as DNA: TGTGCCAGCAGGCCACAGGGGGCGCGCACTGAAGCTTTCTTT. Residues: CASRPQGARTEAFF.

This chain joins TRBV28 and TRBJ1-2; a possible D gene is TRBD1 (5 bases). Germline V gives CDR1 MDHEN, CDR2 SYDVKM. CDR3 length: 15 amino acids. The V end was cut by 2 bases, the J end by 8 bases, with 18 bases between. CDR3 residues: CASSLNRGGGYGYTF. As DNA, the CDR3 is TGTGCCAGCAGTTTAAATCGCGGGGGAGGGTACGGCTACACCTTC.

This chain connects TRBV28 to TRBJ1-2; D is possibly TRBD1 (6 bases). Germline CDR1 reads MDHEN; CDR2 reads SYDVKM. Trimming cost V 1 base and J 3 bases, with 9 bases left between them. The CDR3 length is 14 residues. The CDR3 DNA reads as TGTGCCAGCAGTTTATCCCAGGGGTACTATGGCTACACCTTC. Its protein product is CASSLSQGYYGYTF.

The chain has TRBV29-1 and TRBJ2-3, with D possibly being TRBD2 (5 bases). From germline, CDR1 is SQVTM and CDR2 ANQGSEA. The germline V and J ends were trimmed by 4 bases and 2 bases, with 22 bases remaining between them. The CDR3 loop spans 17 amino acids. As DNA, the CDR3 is TGCAGCGTTGGAGGGATAGACAATCGAGTTAACACAGATACGCAGTATTTT. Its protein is CSVGGIDNRVNTDTQYF.

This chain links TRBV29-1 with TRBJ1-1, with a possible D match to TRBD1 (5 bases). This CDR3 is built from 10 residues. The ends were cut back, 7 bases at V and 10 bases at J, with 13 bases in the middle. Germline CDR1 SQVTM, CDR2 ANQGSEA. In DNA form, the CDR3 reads TGCAGCGGGGGGAGGGGTAGAGCTTTCTTT. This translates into CSGGRGRAFF. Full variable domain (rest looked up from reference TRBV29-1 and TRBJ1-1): SAVISQKPSRDICQRGTSLTIQCQVDSQVTMMFWYRQQPGQSLTLIATANQGSEATYESGFVIDKFPISRPNLTFSTLTVSNMSPEDSSIYLCSGGRGRAFFGQGTRLTVV.

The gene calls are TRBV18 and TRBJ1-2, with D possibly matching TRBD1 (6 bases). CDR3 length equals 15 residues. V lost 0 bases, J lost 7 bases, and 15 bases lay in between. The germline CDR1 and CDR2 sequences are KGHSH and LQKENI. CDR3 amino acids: CASSPPGHIAGGYTF. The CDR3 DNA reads TGTGCCAGCTCACCACCGGGACACATAGCCGGTGGCTACACCTTC.

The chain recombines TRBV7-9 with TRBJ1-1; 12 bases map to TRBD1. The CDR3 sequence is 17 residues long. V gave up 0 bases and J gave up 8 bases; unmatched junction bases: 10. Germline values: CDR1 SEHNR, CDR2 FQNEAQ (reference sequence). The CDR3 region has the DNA TGTGCCAGCAGCTTAGCCAGTGGGGGACAGGGGGCATCCGAAGCTTTCTTT. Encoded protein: CASSLASGGQGASEAFF.

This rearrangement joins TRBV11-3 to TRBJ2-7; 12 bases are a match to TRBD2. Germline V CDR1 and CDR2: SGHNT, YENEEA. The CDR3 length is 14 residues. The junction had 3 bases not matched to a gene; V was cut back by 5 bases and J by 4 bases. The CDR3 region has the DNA TGTGCCAGCAGCACGACTAGCGGGAGTTACGAGCAGTACTTC. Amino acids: CASSTTSGSYEQYF.

This CDR3 reads CASSHRQGGEKLFF. In nucleotides, the CDR3 is TGCGCCAGCAGCCATCGACAGGGCGGTGAAAAACTGTTTTTT. The V gene is TRBV4-1, the J gene TRBJ1-4, with 7 bases identical to TRBD1. Per germline, CDR1 MGHRA and CDR2 YSYEKL. The trim removed 3 bases at V and 7 bases at J, leaving 5 bases unmatched. This CDR3 contains 14 residues.

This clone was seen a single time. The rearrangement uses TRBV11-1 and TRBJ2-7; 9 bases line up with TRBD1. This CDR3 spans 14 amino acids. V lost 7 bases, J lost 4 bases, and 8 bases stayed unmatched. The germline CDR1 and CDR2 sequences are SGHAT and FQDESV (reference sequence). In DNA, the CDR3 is TGTGCCAGCACTTGGGGACAGGGTATATACGAGCAGTACTTC. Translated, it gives CASTWGQGIYEQYF. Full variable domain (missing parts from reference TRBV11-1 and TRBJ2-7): EAEVAQSPRYKITEKSQAVAFWCDPISGHATLYWYRQILGQGPELLVQFQDESVVDDSQLPKDRFSAERLKGVDSTLKIQPAELGDSAMYLCASTWGQGIYEQYFGPGTRLTVT.

The CDR3 loop reads CAWLTGGTDTQYF. In DNA, the CDR3 is TGTGCCTGGTTGACAGGGGGCACAGATACGCAGTATTTT. The chain links TRBV30 to TRBJ2-3; 8 nucleotides agree with TRBD1. Germline CDR1 and CDR2: GTSNPN and SVGIG (reference sequence). This CDR3 comprises 13 residues. V dropped 5 bases and J dropped 1; count of bases not matched to a gene: 2.

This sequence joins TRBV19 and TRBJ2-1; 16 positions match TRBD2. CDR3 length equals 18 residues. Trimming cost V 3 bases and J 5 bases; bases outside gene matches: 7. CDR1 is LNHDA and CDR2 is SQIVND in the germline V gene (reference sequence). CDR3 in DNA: TGTGCCAGTAGTATGTCGATGGGACTAGCGGGAGGGAACAATGAGCAGTTCTTC. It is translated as CASSMSMGLAGGNNEQFF.

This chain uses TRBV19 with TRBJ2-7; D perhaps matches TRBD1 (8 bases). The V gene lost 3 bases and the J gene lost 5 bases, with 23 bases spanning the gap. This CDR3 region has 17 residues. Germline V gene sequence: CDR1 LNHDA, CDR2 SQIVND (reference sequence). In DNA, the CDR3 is TGTGCCAGTAGTATCACCTCCCGGACAGGGAGGGCGGACGAGCAGTACTTC. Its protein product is CASSITSRTGRADEQYF. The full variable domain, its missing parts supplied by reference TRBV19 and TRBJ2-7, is DGGITQSPKYLFRKEGQNVTLSCEQNLNHDAMYWYRQDPGQGLRLIYYSQIVNDFQKGDIAEGYSVSREKKESFPLTVTSAQKNPTAFYLCASSITSRTGRADEQYFGPGTRLTVT.